Listed here are 22 T cell receptor beta chains from one sample, sequenced in a study of blood T cell repertoires in COVID-19. Using immunoSEQ multiplex PCR, the repertoire was profiled, and TCRdb retains in-frame clones only, with some absent. Among 200,000 to 250,000 clones listed, roughly four fifths were seen once. Sequenced: peripheral blood. Receptor source: a woman aged 25 to 39 who had recovered from COVID-19.

The chain employs TRBV24-1 and TRBJ2-3; 12 nucleotides agree with TRBD2. Germline loops: CDR1 KGHDR, CDR2 SFDVKD. With 9 bases clipped from V and 3 bases from J, the junction kept 9 bases outside the gene matches. This CDR3 has 16 amino acids. CDR3 loop: CATAELAGGDTDTQYF. As DNA, the CDR3 is TGTGCCACCGCAGAACTAGCGGGAGGCGATACAGATACGCAGTATTTT.

The rearrangement links TRBV2 to TRBJ1-1; D gene unclear. This CDR3 has 14 residues. Trimming shortened V by 4 bases and J by 3 bases, and 12 bases separated the two germline ends. Germline CDR1 SNHLY, CDR2 FYNNEI. For the CDR3, the DNA is TGTGCCAGCAGTGGACTCTCATGGGACACTGAAGCTTTCTTT. Protein: CASSGLSWDTEAFF.

This clone was seen more than once but under ten times. The rearrangement uses TRBV28 and TRBJ1-1; unclear D gene. V shed 6 bases and J shed 7 bases, with 9 bases lying between them. CDR1 is MDHEN and CDR2 is SYDVKM in the germline V gene. The CDR3 spans 11 residues. CDR3 sequence: CASSDRGEAFF. The CDR3 DNA reads TGTGCCAGCAGCGACCGGGGTGAAGCTTTCTTT.

CDR3 sequence (DNA): TGTGCCAGCAGCCAAGAAGGGGTCGGCGGAAGGTGGGCAGATACGCAGTATTTT. As protein: CASSQEGVGGRWADTQYF. The rearrangement links TRBV3-1 (or the pseudogene TRBV3-2) to TRBJ2-3, with D possibly matching TRBD1 (5 bases). Germline-derived CDR1 and CDR2 are LGHDT and YNNKEL (reference sequence). CDR3 length: 18 residues. V lost 0 bases to trimming and J lost 4 bases, with 20 bases between them.

This chain connects TRBV4-1 to TRBJ2-1; no firm D call. CDR1 and CDR2 from the germline V gene are MGHRA and YSYEKL. The V end lost 4 bases, the J end lost 0 bases, and 10 bases lay between the germline ends. The length of the CDR3 is 15 residues. The CDR3 DNA reads as TGCGCCAGCAGCCCAGCGTTGGCCTCCTACAATGAGCAGTTCTTC. It encodes CASSPALASYNEQFF.

The CDR3 bases are TGTGCCAGCAGCCCCTACAGGGTTGCTGAAGCTTTCTTT. Its protein product is CASSPYRVAEAFF. V and J are TRBV3-1 (or the pseudogene TRBV3-2) and TRBJ1-1, with D possibly being TRBD1 (6 bases). The CDR3 has 13 amino acids. Trimming stripped 4 bases from V and 6 bases from J, with 12 bases between. CDR1 and CDR2 from the germline V gene are LGHDT and YNNKEL (reference sequence).

This sequence joins TRBV28 and TRBJ2-7, with no clear D. The CDR3 has 13 amino acids. The germline V gene encodes CDR1 MDHEN and CDR2 SYDVKM. V lost 0 bases, J lost 2 bases, and 5 bases lay in between. The CDR3 region has the DNA TGTGCCAGCAGTTTATGGGGCACCTACGAGCAGTACTTC. It encodes CASSLWGTYEQYF.

The chain couples TRBV29-1 to TRBJ2-7; D is undetermined. Per the germline V gene, CDR1 is SQVTM and CDR2 is ANQGSEA. V was trimmed by 7 bases and J by 0 bases, leaving 13 bases between them. The CDR3 consists of 13 residues. CDR3 sequence reads: CSAATSSSYEQYF. The CDR3 DNA is TGCAGCGCCGCGACATCGAGCTCCTACGAGCAGTACTTC.

This clone was seen a single time. The chain employs TRBV5-5 and TRBJ2-5, with a tentative D call TRBD2 (6 bases). The V end lost 4 bases, the J end lost 4 bases, and 14 bases lay between the germline ends. CDR3 length: 14 residues. From germline, CDR1 is SGHKS and CDR2 YYEKEE (reference sequence). The DNA for the CDR3 is TGTGCCAGCAGCAGGGACTCCCTCGCAGAGACCCAGTACTTC. Translating gives CASSRDSLAETQYF.

V gene TRBV7-3 combines with J gene TRBJ2-2; tentatively, D is TRBD1 (6 bases). The length of the CDR3 is 13 residues. Trimming left V 5 bases short and J 7 bases short, with 11 bases between. Germline CDR1 is SGHTA and CDR2 is FQGTGA. The CDR3, as DNA: TGTGCCAGCAGCGCTTCGACAGGCGGGGAGCTGTTTTTT. It specifies CASSASTGGELFF. The full variable domain, with the rest looked up from reference TRBV7-3 and TRBJ2-2, is GAGVSQTPSNKVTEKGKYVELRCDPISGHTALYWYRQSLGQGPEFLIYFQGTGAADDSGLPNDRFFAVRPEGSVSTLKIQRTERGDSAVYLCASSASTGGELFFGEGSRLTVL.

This rearrangement joins TRBV28 to TRBJ2-6; no clear D. Germline V gene sequence: CDR1 MDHEN, CDR2 SYDVKM. The germline V and J ends were trimmed by 7 bases and 0 bases, with 10 bases remaining between them. The CDR3 runs 15 residues. CDR3 DNA sequence: TGTGCCAGCACCACACTAACCTCTGGGGCCAACGTCCTGACTTTC. Encoded protein: CASTTLTSGANVLTF.

The J gene is TRBJ1-4, the V gene TRBV18; tentatively, D is TRBD1 (5 bases). Germline assignment: CDR1 KGHSH and CDR2 LQKENI. The CDR3 has 15 amino acids. Trimming removed 4 bases at V and 5 bases at J, with 14 bases between. This CDR3 reads CASSRGGAGNEKLFF. The CDR3 nucleotides are TGTGCCAGCTCACGCGGAGGGGCAGGCAATGAAAAACTGTTTTTT.

This chain links TRBV6-2 or TRBV6-3 with TRBJ1-6, with 9 bases aligning to TRBD1. Germline assignment: CDR1 MNHEY and CDR2 SVGEGT. V was clipped by 2 bases and J by 9 bases; unmatched bases: 5. The CDR3 consists of 15 residues. The chain's CDR3 is CASSYIGTGSSPLHF. CDR3 DNA sequence: TGTGCCAGCAGTTACATCGGGACAGGGAGTTCACCCCTCCACTTT.

The rearrangement uses TRBV5-6 and TRBJ2-5; TRBD1 matches 7 bases. Germline CDR1 reads SGHDT; CDR2 reads YYEEEE. Losses at the gene ends were 0 bases for V and 5 bases for J; bases not matched to a gene: 7. This CDR3 is built from 15 residues. DNA for the CDR3: TGTGCCAGCAGCTTGGGCAGGGGGTTCGGTGAGACCCAGTACTTC. It codes for CASSLGRGFGETQYF.

This rearrangement joins TRBV27 to TRBJ1-6; TRBD1 matches 7 bases. Germline CDR1 MNHEY, CDR2 SMNVEV (reference sequence). V was pared by 4 bases and J by 7 bases, with 1 base of the junction left unmatched. This CDR3 is 13 amino acids long. CDR3 amino acids: CASSWDRNSPLHF. CDR3 sequence (DNA): TGTGCCAGCAGTTGGGACAGAAATTCACCCCTCCACTTT.

V is TRBV28 and J is TRBJ2-7; 8 positions agree with TRBD1. Germline V lookup: CDR1 MDHEN, CDR2 SYDVKM. V was pared by 7 bases and J by 4 bases, with 18 bases of the junction left unmatched. This CDR3 spans 17 amino acids. The CDR3 region has the DNA TGTGCCAGCAACAGGGGGACAGACGGGACTCACAAGTACGAGCAGTACTTC. It is translated as CASNRGTDGTHKYEQYF.

The V and J genes are TRBV6-6 and TRBJ2-1; a possible D gene is TRBD2 (6 bases). V gave up 5 bases and J gave up 8 bases, with 19 bases separating them. The CDR3 totals 15 residues. CDR1 is MNHNY and CDR2 is SVGAGI in the germline V gene (reference sequence). The CDR3 sequence: CASSPGLLKDDEQFF. As DNA, the CDR3 is TGTGCCAGCAGTCCGGGACTCCTAAAGGACGATGAGCAGTTCTTC.

The rearrangement links TRBV9 to TRBJ2-3; D possibly corresponds to TRBD2 (5 bases). The ends were cut back, 0 bases at V and 2 bases at J, with 13 bases in the middle. Germline values: CDR1 SGDLS, CDR2 YYNGEE. This CDR3 is 16 amino acids long. CDR3 nucleotides: TGTGCCAGCAGCGTAGGTCGCCTAGCATACACAGATACGCAGTATTTT. It yields the protein CASSVGRLAYTDTQYF.

This chain uses TRBV4-1 with TRBJ1-2; TRBD1 is a possible D gene (5 bases). This CDR3 is built from 16 residues. V was trimmed by 0 bases and J by 4 bases, leaving 15 bases between them. The germline V gene has CDR1 MGHRA and CDR2 YSYEKL. CDR3 sequence (DNA): TGCGCCAGCAGCCAAGATTCGGGGGGAGAGGGCTATGGCTACACCTTC. This codes for CASSQDSGGEGYGYTF.

This clone was observed a single time. The V call is TRBV6-1, the J call TRBJ2-4; 7 bases are a match to TRBD1. J was trimmed by 0 bases and V by 3 bases; bases with no gene match: 8. This CDR3 is built from 17 residues. Germline-derived CDR1 and CDR2 are MNHNS and SASEGT. CDR3 loop: CASSDKIGQVAKNIQYF. DNA for the CDR3: TGTGCCAGCAGTGATAAAATTGGACAGGTAGCCAAAAACATTCAGTACTTC.

The V and J genes are TRBV2 and TRBJ1-6; TRBD1 matches 8 bases. The CDR3 has 15 residues. V trimming: 1 base; J trimming: 10 bases; junction bases outside the gene matches: 6. CDR1 SNHLY and CDR2 FYNNEI come from the germline V gene. CDR3 in DNA: TGTGCCAGCAGTGAAGTGAGGACAGGGATATCACCCCTCCACTTT. This codes for CASSEVRTGISPLHF.

This clone was recorded once. The chain is built from TRBV24-1 and TRBJ2-5; 9 bases map to TRBD1. Trimming cost V 3 bases and J 4 bases; bases outside gene matches: 20. The CDR3 runs 20 residues. Germline assignment: CDR1 KGHDR and CDR2 SFDVKD. CDR3 residues: CATSDRPFLGQGWIGETQYF. The CDR3 DNA follows: TGTGCCACCAGTGATCGACCCTTTCTGGGACAGGGCTGGATCGGAGAGACCCAGTACTTC.